A selection of T cell receptor beta chains follows, all from one sample in a study of blood T cell repertoires in COVID-19. Using immunoSEQ multiplex PCR, the repertoire was profiled, and TCRdb retains in-frame clones only, with some absent. Altogether roughly 100,000 clones are present, about nine tenths being singletons, with the ten largest covering 3.9%. Sequenced input: peripheral blood. The receptors here all came from a woman between 45 and 60 years old in a cohort sampled during active COVID-19. The CDR3 runs from the conserved cysteine through the conserved F or W. Only part of the rows carry a size: once, few, many, or a class if the clone is expanded.

cdr3_aa	clone_size	v_call
CASSEAGLAGTDTQYF	NA	TRBV6-1
CASSSIYPRQGTYGYTF	NA	TRBV7-9
CASMALAGSETQYF	NA	TRBV2
CASSLELARHEQFF	NA	TRBV5-1
CASSTAGGGETQYF	NA	TRBV19
CASSLNGQGAKNIQYF	NA	TRBV27
CAWSLRELKHTF	NA	TRBV30
CASSGHRGSDNTEAFF	NA	TRBV6-1
CASSRVSGRATGELFF	NA	TRBV5-1
CASSLGSSRSTDTQYF	NA	TRBV11-3
CASSLRGGPTNEKLFF	NA	TRBV28
CASSEDSSYNEQFF	NA	TRBV10-1
CASSWKDRGQLAGYNEQFF	NA	TRBV5-1
CAITRGNGAEAFF	once	TRBV10-3
CATSGREGYEQYF	NA	TRBV4-1
CASIGSRDRGIGNTIYF	NA	TRBV19
CASSQDRVGLETQYF	NA	TRBV7-7
CASSEAAGGNEKLFF	NA	TRBV6-1
CASSPLRQGDYTF	NA	TRBV18
CASSGHPGLTINEQFF	NA	TRBV9
CASSPLTGFQETQYF	NA	TRBV28